These T cell receptor beta chains were read from a single sample in a study of blood T cell repertoires in COVID-19. Using immunoSEQ multiplex PCR, the repertoire was profiled, and TCRdb retains in-frame clones only, with some absent. The data hold some 250,000 clones, with just over 90% observed a single time. The sequenced sample consisted of PBMCs or T cells enriched from blood (not recorded which). These receptors came from a woman in her thirties or forties with acute COVID-19. CDR3s include the opening cysteine and the closing phenylalanine or tryptophan. D genes are given only for firm matches. Clone size is given for some rows only: seen once, a few or many times, or a class if the clone is expanded.

D gene	V gene	clone size	J gene	CDR3 protein	CDR3 DNA
TRBD1	TRBV28	NA	TRBJ2-2	CASRNRAGQGGTGELFF	TGTGCCAGCAGAAATCGGGCGGGACAGGGGGGCACCGGGGAGCTGTTTTTT
NA	TRBV30	NA	TRBJ2-2	CAWSLTSRTGELFF	TGTGCCTGGAGCTTAACCTCTCGGACCGGGGAGCTGTTTTTT
NA	TRBV5-1	NA	TRBJ2-7	CASSFESSYEQYF	TGCGCCAGCAGCTTCGAGAGCTCCTACGAGCAGTACTTC
NA	TRBV6-6	NA	TRBJ1-6	CASRETVPSPLHF	TGTGCCAGCAGAGAGACAGTCCCTTCACCCCTCCACTTT
TRBD1	TRBV12-5	NA	TRBJ1-1	CASGTDREAFF	TGTGCTAGTGGTACGGACAGGGAAGCTTTCTTT
TRBD2	TRBV9	NA	TRBJ2-5	CASSVDHGGGRSQYF	TGTGCCAGCAGCGTAGACCACGGGGGAGGGAGGTCCCAGTACTTC
NA	TRBV19	NA	TRBJ1-2	CASSRTGTNYGYTF	TGTGCCAGTAGTAGGACCGGGACTAACTATGGCTACACCTTC
TRBD2	TRBV4-2	NA	TRBJ2-1	CASSQERGSSYNEQFF	TGTGCCAGCAGCCAGGAGCGGGGCAGCTCCTACAATGAGCAGTTCTTC
NA	TRBV7-9	NA	TRBJ1-5	CASSWGGSQPQHF	TGTGCCAGCAGCTGGGGCGGGAGTCAGCCCCAGCATTTT
NA	TRBV2	NA	TRBJ2-7	CASKGDYKTYEQYF	TGTGCCAGCAAGGGGGACTACAAAACCTACGAGCAGTACTTC
TRBD2	TRBV5-1	NA	TRBJ2-2	CASSLSAGGNTGELFF	TGCGCCAGCAGCTTGTCCGCGGGGGGGAACACCGGGGAGCTGTTTTTT
NA	TRBV4-1	NA	TRBJ2-1	CASSHGPSQRDEQFF	TGCGCCAGCAGCCATGGGCCCTCCCAGCGGGATGAGCAGTTCTTC
TRBD1	TRBV2	NA	TRBJ1-5	CASSEQGAAGNQPQHF	TGTGCCAGCAGTGAGCAGGGGGCGGCGGGCAATCAGCCCCAGCATTTT
NA	TRBV24-1	NA	TRBJ2-7	CATSGVNSYEQYF	TGTGCCACCAGTGGAGTAAACTCCTACGAGCAGTACTTC
NA	TRBV3-1/TRBV3-2	few	TRBJ2-1	CASSQEGGSNNEQFF	TGTGCCAGCAGCCAAGAAGGAGGGTCGAACAATGAGCAGTTCTTC
NA	TRBV7-2	NA	TRBJ1-3	CASSEGSSGNTIYF	TGTGCCAGCAGTGAGGGCAGCTCTGGAAACACCATATATTTT
TRBD1	TRBV4-1	NA	TRBJ1-2	CASSPSPTGVFYGYTF	TGCGCCAGCAGCCCCAGCCCTACAGGGGTTTTCTATGGCTACACCTTC
NA	TRBV4-3	NA	TRBJ1-5	CASSQETGSNQPQHF	TGCGCCAGCAGCCAAGAAACAGGGAGCAATCAGCCCCAGCATTTT
NA	TRBV29-1	NA	TRBJ1-1	CSVGHLNTEAFF	TGCAGCGTTGGGCATCTTAACACTGAAGCTTTCTTT
TRBD1	TRBV19	NA	TRBJ1-1	CASTRTGTNTEAFF	TGTGCCAGTACCAGGACAGGAACTAACACTGAAGCTTTCTTT
TRBD2	TRBV5-1	NA	TRBJ2-3	CASSTGLAGRVDTQYF	TGCGCCAGCAGCACGGGACTAGCGGGGCGGGTAGATACGCAGTATTTT
NA	TRBV12-3/TRBV12-4	NA	TRBJ2-1	CASSFGRYNEQFF	TGTGCCAGCAGTTTTGGGAGGTACAATGAGCAGTTCTTC
NA	TRBV3-1/TRBV3-2	NA	TRBJ1-2	CASSSWAGFNYGYTF	TGTGCCAGCAGCTCGTGGGCGGGGTTTAACTATGGCTACACCTTC
NA	TRBV30	NA	TRBJ1-4	CAWSSHSGEKLFF	TGTGCCTGGAGTTCCCACAGCGGTGAAAAACTGTTTTTT
TRBD2	TRBV7-3	NA	TRBJ2-1	CASSLGTSGEQFF	TGTGCCAGCAGCCTCGGGACTAGCGGGGAGCAGTTCTTC
NA	TRBV7-9	NA	TRBJ1-2	CASSLVSGYSYGYTF	TGTGCCAGCAGCTTAGTCAGCGGATATAGCTATGGCTACACCTTC
NA	TRBV5-1	NA	TRBJ1-2	CASSFGGNDYGYTF	TGCGCCAGCAGCTTCGGGGGTAATGATTATGGCTACACCTTC
NA	TRBV28	NA	TRBJ1-2	CATRDSLTGYTF	TGTGCCACAAGAGACAGCTTAACGGGCTACACCTTC
NA	TRBV28	NA	TRBJ2-2	CASTRGGNTGELFF	TGTGCCAGCACGAGAGGCGGTAACACCGGGGAGCTGTTTTTT
TRBD2	TRBV10-3	NA	TRBJ2-7	CAISDPSGGKSYEQYF	TGTGCCATCAGTGACCCTAGCGGGGGAAAATCCTACGAGCAGTACTTC
TRBD1	TRBV18	NA	TRBJ1-1	CASSPQGARTEAFF	TGTGCCAGCTCACCCCAGGGGGCGCGAACTGAAGCTTTCTTT
NA	TRBV11-3	NA	TRBJ2-7	CASSGRALGVEQYF	TGTGCCAGCAGCGGCAGGGCCTTAGGTGTCGAGCAGTACTTC
NA	TRBV15	NA	TRBJ1-5	CATSTLQGSQHF	TGTGCCACCAGCACCCTACAGGGTTCCCAGCATTTT
TRBD1	TRBV27	many	TRBJ1-2	CASGGTGASVYGYTF	TGTGCCAGCGGAGGGACAGGGGCTAGCGTCTATGGCTACACCTTC
TRBD2	TRBV9	NA	TRBJ2-2	CASSLRAGGYTGELFF	TGTGCCAGCAGCCTCCGGGCGGGGGGGTATACCGGGGAGCTGTTTTTT
TRBD1	TRBV5-1	once	TRBJ2-2	CASSFSGQGAVGELFF	TGCGCCAGCAGCTTTTCGGGACAGGGGGCGGTCGGGGAGCTGTTTTTT
NA	TRBV12-3/TRBV12-4	NA	TRBJ2-1	CASSTDSPRAQFF	TGTGCCAGCAGTACCGACAGCCCAAGGGCGCAGTTCTTC
NA	TRBV2	NA	TRBJ2-2	CASRRGTGELFF	TGTGCCAGCAGAAGGGGCACCGGGGAGCTGTTTTTT
NA	TRBV10-1	NA	TRBJ1-2	CASSEGLTNYGYTF	TGCGCCAGCAGTGAGGGGCTAACTAACTATGGCTACACCTTC
NA	TRBV6-5	NA	TRBJ1-1	CASNEDSMNTEAFF	TGTGCCAGCAACGAGGACAGCATGAACACTGAAGCTTTCTTT
NA	TRBV6-5	NA	TRBJ1-1	CASTGRNTEAFF	TGTGCCAGCACTGGGAGGAACACTGAAGCTTTCTTT
TRBD1	TRBV2	NA	TRBJ1-2	CASTPSEGTGGYGYTF	TGTGCCAGCACCCCCTCCGAGGGGACAGGCGGTTATGGCTACACCTTC
NA	TRBV19	NA	TRBJ2-4	CASKEFVGNIQYF	TGTGCCAGTAAGGAGTTCGTCGGGAACATTCAGTACTTC
TRBD2	TRBV10-3	NA	TRBJ2-7	CAISESEGSGGLDEQYF	TGTGCCATCAGTGAGTCGGAGGGTAGCGGGGGGTTGGACGAGCAGTACTTC
TRBD2	TRBV27	NA	TRBJ2-1	CASSPQGLAGNEQFF	TGTGCCAGCAGTCCCCAGGGACTAGCGGGAAATGAGCAGTTCTTC
NA	TRBV7-9	NA	TRBJ1-3	CASSLLRTPGNTIYF	TGTGCCAGCAGCTTATTACGTACACCTGGAAACACCATATATTTT